This entry features one TCR beta chain sequence. In the original processing: Reference gene primer amplification gave estimated nucleated cell counts. Method: immunoSEQ multiplex PCR; TCRdb's copy keeps in-frame clones and lacks some. V, J and clone size are those of that table, while D and trimming were read from the DNA. The table records 300,000 to 350,000 clones, 88% of them present only once. The sample comes from a study of blood T cell repertoires in COVID-19. Study background: Italy, Spain and the United States were the sources of the convalescent and acute COVID-19 samples.

Germline-derived CDR1 and CDR2 are LNHNV and YYDKDF (reference sequence). V was cut by 3 bases and J by 7 bases, with 12 bases left in between. CDR3 length: 13 residues. The receptor was derived from a woman in her seventies with COVID-19, enrolled during active disease. Sequencing was performed on peripheral blood. The gene calls are TRBV15 and TRBJ1-2, with D tentatively TRBD1 (5 bases). This CDR3 is CATSRQGSGGYTF. CDR3 DNA: TGTGCCACCAGCAGGCAGGGTTCAGGTGGCTACACCTTC.